What follows are 16 T cell receptor beta chains derived from one specimen sequenced in a study of blood T cell repertoires in COVID-19. Profiled with immunoSEQ multiplex PCR; TCRdb holds only in-frame clones, not every one. The data hold approximately 250,000 clones, with 65% to 90% observed a single time. The source material was peripheral blood. These receptors were collected from a man aged 45-65 years with COVID-19, enrolled during active disease.

This clone has more than one count but fewer than ten. This chain connects TRBV27 to TRBJ1-5, with D perhaps TRBD1 (6 bases). Germline V gives CDR1 MNHEY, CDR2 SMNVEV (reference sequence). The V end lost 2 bases, the J end lost 5 bases, and 10 bases lay between the germline ends. This CDR3 comprises 14 residues. This CDR3 reads CASSLGGPHQPQHF. The CDR3 DNA reads as TGTGCCAGCAGTTTAGGGGGCCCCCATCAGCCCCAGCATTTT.

V is TRBV28 and J is TRBJ1-1, with D unclear. The V end was cut by 1 base, the J end by 1 base, with 4 bases between. This CDR3 spans 13 amino acids. Germline V gene data show CDR1 as MDHEN and CDR2 as SYDVKM. CDR3 DNA sequence: TGTGCCAGCAGTTTATACTCGAACACTGAAGCTTTCTTT. Residues: CASSLYSNTEAFF.

The chain is built from TRBV6-5 and TRBJ1-6; 7 bases align to TRBD1. CDR1 and CDR2 from the germline V gene are MNHEY and SVGAGI. The CDR3 is made up of 14 amino acids. Losses at the gene ends were 7 bases for V and 5 bases for J; bases not matched to a gene: 5. Written as DNA, the CDR3 is TGTGCCAGCAACCCGGGACAGAATAATTCACCCCTCCACTTT. This gives the protein CASNPGQNNSPLHF.

This chain joins TRBV9 and TRBJ2-7; the match to TRBD1 covers 10 bases. Germline V gene lookup returns CDR1 SGDLS and CDR2 YYNGEE. J was trimmed by 4 bases and V by 2 bases; bases with no gene match: 6. CDR3 size: 15 residues. CDR3 DNA: TGTGCCAGCAGCGTTGAACCGGGACAGGGGTACGAGCAGTACTTC. It codes for CASSVEPGQGYEQYF. The variable domain in full, completed from reference TRBV9 and TRBJ2-7, reads DSGVTQTPKHLITATGQRVTLRCSPRSGDLSVYWYQQSLDQGLQFLIQYYNGEERAKGNILERFSAQQFPDLHSELNLSSLELGDSALYFCASSVEPGQGYEQYFGPGTRLTVT.

V is TRBV14 and J is TRBJ2-1; no firm D call. The length of the CDR3 is 13 residues. The ends were cut back, 0 bases at V and 9 bases at J, with 9 bases in the middle. The germline gives CDR1 SGHDN, CDR2 FVKESK. The CDR3 loop reads CASSQDWRGEQFF. CDR3 DNA: TGTGCCAGCAGCCAAGATTGGCGCGGTGAGCAGTTCTTC.

The V and J genes are TRBV5-1 and TRBJ1-4, with TRBD1 matching 7 bases. V lost 4 bases and J lost 7; bases outside the gene matches: 7. The CDR3 covers 14 residues. In germline, CDR1 is SGHRS, CDR2 YFSETQ. The CDR3 region is CASSPGQQVEKLFF. The CDR3 DNA is TGCGCCAGCAGCCCGGGACAGCAAGTTGAAAAACTGTTTTTT.

V usage is TRBV28 and J usage is TRBJ1-5; 7 positions match TRBD1. CDR3 length equals 15 residues. Germline V gene sequence: CDR1 MDHEN, CDR2 SYDVKM. V shed 3 bases, J shed 9 bases, and the junction held 11 bases outside the gene matches. This CDR3 is CASSFRDRAGSPQHF. CDR3 sequence (DNA): TGTGCCAGCAGTTTTCGCGACAGGGCCGGATCGCCCCAGCATTTT. Filled out from reference TRBV28 and TRBJ1-5, the complete variable domain reads DVKVTQSSRYLVKRTGEKVFLECVQDMDHENMFWYRQDPGLGLRLIYFSYDVKMKEKGDIPEGYSVSREKKERFSLILESASTNQTSMYLCASSFRDRAGSPQHFGDGTRLSIL.

This chain uses TRBV5-8 with TRBJ1-2; 8 nucleotides match TRBD1. Germline V gene sequence: CDR1 SGHTS, CDR2 YDEGEE. The length of the CDR3 is 16 residues. V was clipped by 4 bases and J by 4 bases; unmatched bases: 12. The CDR3: CASSTGTGAPVYGYTF. The DNA of the CDR3 is TGTGCCAGCAGCACCGGGACAGGTGCTCCGGTCTATGGCTACACCTTC. The whole variable domain, remainder taken from reference TRBV5-8 and TRBJ1-2, is EAGVTQSPTHLIKTRGQQATLRCSPISGHTSVYWYQQALGLGLQFLLWYDEGEERNRGNFPPRFSGRQFPNYSSELNVNALELEDSALYLCASSTGTGAPVYGYTFGSGTRLTVV.

The V gene is TRBV7-9, the J gene TRBJ2-2; TRBD2 is a possible D gene (7 bases). This CDR3 region has 16 residues. The V gene lost 5 bases and the J gene lost 4 bases, with 17 bases spanning the gap. CDR1 is SEHNR, CDR2 FQNEAQ, per germline (reference sequence). As DNA, the CDR3 is TGTGCCAGCAGCGGGGGGGCGACACGGACCACCGGGGAGCTGTTTTTT. It translates to CASSGGATRTTGELFF.

In this sample, this clone turned up many times. DNA for the CDR3: TGCGCCAGCAGCTTGGGTGTGAGGGGGAATGAGCAGTTCTTC. The encoded protein is CASSLGVRGNEQFF. This rearrangement joins TRBV5-1 to TRBJ2-1, with D perhaps matching TRBD1 (6 bases). Germline loops: CDR1 SGHRS, CDR2 YFSETQ. Deletions cut 0 bases from V and 7 bases from J, with 11 bases between. This CDR3 has 14 residues.

This sequence joins TRBV2 and TRBJ2-3, with 15 bases identical to TRBD2. Germline V gives CDR1 SNHLY, CDR2 FYNNEI. The CDR3 is 17 amino acids. The trim removed 6 bases at V and 5 bases at J, leaving 9 bases unmatched. CDR3 in DNA: TGTGCCAGCAGCGGGACTAGCGGGGGGACATCACAAGATACGCAGTATTTT. Protein product: CASSGTSGGTSQDTQYF.

This chain joins TRBV3-1 (or the pseudogene TRBV3-2) and TRBJ1-4, with 7 nucleotides matching TRBD1. The germline V gene encodes CDR1 LGHDT and CDR2 YNNKEL (reference sequence). V shed 5 bases, J shed 4 bases, and the junction held 7 bases outside the gene matches. The length of the CDR3 is 15 residues. CDR3 in amino acids: CASSTRTGINEKLFF. The CDR3 DNA reads TGTGCCAGCAGCACCCGGACAGGCATTAATGAAAAACTGTTTTTT.

The rearrangement joins TRBV19 to TRBJ1-1, with D possibly being TRBD1 (5 bases). This CDR3 is 14 amino acids long. Germline lookup yields CDR1 LNHDA and CDR2 SQIVND (reference sequence). Trimming left V 3 bases short and J 4 bases short, with 12 bases between. The CDR3 is CASSIGGTATEAFF. CDR3 nucleotide sequence: TGTGCCAGTAGTATTGGGGGGACGGCCACTGAAGCTTTCTTT.

This clone was observed a single time. The V call is TRBV12-3 or TRBV12-4, the J call TRBJ1-4, with no clear D. The CDR3 loop spans 11 amino acids. Trimming removed 6 bases from V and 7 bases from J, with 6 bases in between. CDR3 DNA sequence: TGTGCCAGCAGCTCCGGTGAAAAACTGTTTTTT. Translated: CASSSGEKLFF.

The chain joins TRBV2 to TRBJ1-5, with 8 bases that match TRBD1. This CDR3 has 14 amino acids. V lost 5 bases, J lost 6 bases, and 6 bases stayed unmatched. Germline V gene data show CDR1 as SNHLY and CDR2 as FYNNEI. The CDR3 DNA reads TGTGCCAGCAGTCAACAGGGGGACGGTCAGCCCCAGCATTTT. Protein: CASSQQGDGQPQHF.

The chain employs TRBV28 and TRBJ1-2, with 7 bases matching TRBD1. Germline trimming cut 6 bases from V and 2 bases from J; bases unmatched to any gene: 3. Germline assignment: CDR1 MDHEN and CDR2 SYDVKM. This CDR3 contains 13 residues. DNA of the CDR3: TGTGCCAGCAGGCCGACAGGGAACTATGGCTACACCTTC. This encodes CASRPTGNYGYTF.